These 13 T cell receptor beta chains were all obtained from the same sample, sequenced in a study of blood T cell repertoires in COVID-19 (dated by TCRdb to about 2020). Libraries were prepared through the immunoSEQ multiplex PCR assay. TCRdb carries this immuneACCESS record with in-frame sequences only. Its versions omit some clonotypes, under half of them owing to an unresolved V gene in the studies checked, with the rest unexplained. Recorded for this sample are under 35,000 clones; 85% of them occurred a single time. The ten largest clones capture about 16% of the sample. The specimen sequenced was peripheral blood. The receptors here all came from a woman aged 55-70 years with active COVID-19.

The chain employs TRBV3-1 (or the pseudogene TRBV3-2) and TRBJ2-7, with 8 bases fitting TRBD1. The CDR3 runs to 13 residues. The V segment lost 2 bases and the J segment 5 bases; nucleotides outside the gene matches: 2. From germline, CDR1 is LGHDT and CDR2 YNNKEL (reference sequence). The chain's CDR3 is CASSQQGADEQYF. The CDR3 DNA follows: TGTGCCAGCAGCCAACAGGGGGCTGACGAGCAGTACTTC.

The V and J genes are TRBV2 and TRBJ2-3; 8 bases line up with TRBD1. Germline V gene lookup returns CDR1 SNHLY and CDR2 FYNNEI. The trim removed 6 bases at V and 0 bases at J, leaving 5 bases unmatched. CDR3 size: 15 residues. This CDR3 reads CASRGTGQSTDTQYF. As DNA, the CDR3 is TGTGCCAGCAGAGGGACAGGCCAAAGCACAGATACGCAGTATTTT.

The gene calls are TRBV5-5 and TRBJ2-7, with D tentatively TRBD1 (6 bases). The CDR3 has 17 residues. Trimming cost V 0 bases and J 4 bases, with 20 bases left between them. Germline assignment: CDR1 SGHKS and CDR2 YYEKEE (reference sequence). CDR3 in DNA: TGTGCCAGCAGCTTGGCCCCGGGACAACCAACCCGATACGAGCAGTACTTC. Encoded protein: CASSLAPGQPTRYEQYF.

The rearrangement uses TRBV24-1 and TRBJ2-1, with D perhaps TRBD1 (6 bases). This CDR3 is 13 amino acids long. CDR1 and CDR2 (germline): KGHDR, SFDVKD. With 2 bases removed from V and 8 bases from J, the gap between germline ends came to 9 bases. The CDR3 region is CATSDYREYEQFF. The CDR3 DNA is TGTGCCACCAGTGATTACAGGGAGTATGAGCAGTTCTTC.

J is TRBJ1-2 and V is TRBV19; no reliable D call. The germline gives CDR1 LNHDA, CDR2 SQIVND (reference sequence). The V gene lost 1 base and the J gene lost 10 bases, with 7 bases spanning the gap. This CDR3 region has 11 residues. For the CDR3, the DNA is TGTGCCAGTAGTATAGTGGCCTTCTACACCTTC. Amino acids: CASSIVAFYTF.

This chain links TRBV18 with TRBJ1-6; no reliable D call. The CDR3 runs to 13 residues. Per the germline V gene, CDR1 is KGHSH and CDR2 is LQKENI. V was cut by 2 bases and J by 6 bases, with 5 bases left in between. As DNA, the CDR3 is TGTGCCAGCTCACCAGTCAGTAATTCACCCCTCCACTTT. Translation: CASSPVSNSPLHF.

The V gene is TRBV24-1, the J gene TRBJ2-1, with a tentative D call TRBD1 (5 bases). The CDR3 loop spans 14 amino acids. The germline CDR1 and CDR2 sequences are KGHDR and SFDVKD. V was pared by 3 bases and J by 8 bases, with 13 bases between. DNA for the CDR3: TGTGCCACCAGTGATCCCAACAGGATAGATGAGCAGTTCTTC. It specifies CATSDPNRIDEQFF.

This chain connects TRBV19 to TRBJ2-7; D is perhaps TRBD1 (6 bases). Germline loops: CDR1 LNHDA, CDR2 SQIVND (reference sequence). V was clipped by 9 bases and J by 3 bases, with 12 bases between them. The CDR3 has 12 residues. The CDR3 spells CASRGDVYEQYF. CDR3 DNA sequence: TGTGCCAGCAGGGGTGACGTCTACGAGCAGTACTTC.

Only one count was recorded for this clone. This sequence joins TRBV19 and TRBJ2-7, with TRBD2 matching over 10 bases. The CDR3 is 20 amino acids. Trimming took 5 bases from V and 0 from J; bases not matched to a gene: 19. Germline lookup yields CDR1 LNHDA and CDR2 SQIVND (reference sequence). Written as DNA, the CDR3 is TGTGCCAGTAGTCAAATTTTGGCCCTAGCGGGGGCCGCAAGCTCCTACGAGCAGTACTTC. This sequence encodes CASSQILALAGAASSYEQYF.

This CDR3 reads CAWSGLRWRISNTIYF. The DNA of the CDR3 is TGTGCCTGGAGCGGACTCAGGTGGAGAATCTCAAACACCATATATTTT. The chain recombines TRBV30 with TRBJ1-3, with D hard to call. This CDR3 spans 16 amino acids. Germline values: CDR1 GTSNPN, CDR2 SVGIG (reference sequence). V was cut by 3 bases and J by 6 bases, with 21 bases left in between.

This clone has a handful of counts. CDR3 residues: CASSEGGPYYEQYF. The CDR3 bases are TGTGCCAGCAGTGAGGGGGGTCCCTATTACGAGCAGTACTTC. V usage is TRBV2 and J usage is TRBJ2-7; D perhaps matches TRBD2 (6 bases). Germline V gene lookup returns CDR1 SNHLY and CDR2 FYNNEI. The CDR3 contains 14 residues. Between the trimmed V and J ends, which lost 3 bases and 4 bases, there was a span of 13 bases.

The chain couples TRBV28 to TRBJ1-6; D is unclear. From germline, CDR1 is MDHEN and CDR2 SYDVKM. CDR3 length: 13 residues. Trimming pared 7 bases from V and 0 bases from J, leaving 4 bases between. The CDR3 DNA follows: TGTGCCAGCATCAGCTCCTATAATTCACCCCTCCACTTT. Translated: CASISSYNSPLHF.

CDR3 bases: TGTGCCAGCAGGGGGACAGTCGGAGATACGCAGTATTTT. Translation: CASRGTVGDTQYF. The chain links TRBV6-5 to TRBJ2-3; 7 nucleotides align to TRBD1. Trimming cost V 6 bases and J 5 bases; bases outside gene matches: 5. This CDR3 is built from 13 residues. Germline CDR1 is MNHEY and CDR2 is SVGAGI.